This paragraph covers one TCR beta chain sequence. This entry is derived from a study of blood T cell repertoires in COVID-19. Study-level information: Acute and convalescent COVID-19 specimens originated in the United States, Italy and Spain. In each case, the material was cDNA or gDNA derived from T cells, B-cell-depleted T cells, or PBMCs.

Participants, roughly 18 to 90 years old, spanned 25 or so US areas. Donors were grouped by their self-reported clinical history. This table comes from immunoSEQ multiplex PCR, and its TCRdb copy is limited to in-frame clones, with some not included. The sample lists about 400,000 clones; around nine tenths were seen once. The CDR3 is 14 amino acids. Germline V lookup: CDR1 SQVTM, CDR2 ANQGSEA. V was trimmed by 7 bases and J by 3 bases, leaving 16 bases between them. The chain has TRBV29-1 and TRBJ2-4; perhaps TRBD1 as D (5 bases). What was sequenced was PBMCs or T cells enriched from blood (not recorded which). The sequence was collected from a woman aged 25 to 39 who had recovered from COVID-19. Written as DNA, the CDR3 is TGCAGCGGAACAGGTGCGGCATTCAAAAACATTCAGTACTTC. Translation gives CSGTGAAFKNIQYF.